This entry concerns a single T cell receptor (beta chain). The specificity of this receptor is unknown. Per-base quality was not reported, and no clone a single base away is much larger than it. The data belong to a study of blood T cell repertoires in COVID-19 (dated by TCRdb to 2019 to 2021). Broadly, across the study: Collaborator samples came from the United States, Italy and Spain and covered acute and convalescent phases of COVID-19. Subjects who had been exposed to COVID-19, were actively infected with it, or had recovered from it provided the deeply sampled blood TCRbeta repertoires that made up the dataset. The repertoires were released in a freely available public database intended as a resource for research on the immune response to SARS-CoV-2. Where available, HLA class I and class II types were taken from metadata supplied by the sample provider and were not determined by assay-based typing. The material from the prospective study consisted of cDNA or gDNA derived from T cells, B-cell-depleted T cells, or PBMCs. Sample metadata almost always included a de-identified subject ID, COVID-19 status, age in years and sex. Samples came from the ongoing ImmuneRACE study (first 160 participants) plus 1,254 subjects from 6 global collaborators.

For this chain, trimming is 3 bases at the V end and 5 bases at the J end, and the number of junction bases without a gene match is 12. Including the terminal cysteine and phenylalanine, the CDR3 comprises 17 residues. Only the CDR3 DNA is retained, 51 bases long and in frame from the first base. The CDR1 and CDR2 encoded by the germline V gene are LGHNA and YNFKEQ. The collaborating institutions used their own protocols to collect whole blood in K2EDTA tubes. For TCRbeta analysis, collaborator samples were shipped as frozen whole blood, as isolated PBMCs, or as DNA extracted from either sample type. TCRbeta CDR3 regions were amplified from genomic DNA by means of the immunoSEQ Assay, a bias-controlled multiplex PCR. The source study handled its data this way. Within the assay, amplification of reference gene primers was used to estimate how many nucleated cells each sample contained. To quantify the absolute abundance of each unique TCRbeta CDR3 rearrangement, sequence reads were collapsed and filtered. For each sample, productive Simpson clonality was calculated as the square root of Simpson's diversity index over productive rearrangements. This is the immuneACCESS table as TCRdb keeps it, with only in-frame sequences that have V and J called. A part of the clones is gone; compared with another copy, unresolved V genes explain less than half, and the rest is unexplained. V and J calls and clone size are as listed in that table; D and trimming were resolved from the DNA. The sample table records more than 60,000 clones; roughly 86% of these occur just once. Under 11% of the sample goes to the ten largest clones.

What the research found in general, with its limitations: How much clinical and demographic metadata was included differed by source and by participant, and the metadata was provided uncurated.

This clonotype was obtained from a man in his fifties or sixties with acute or convalescent COVID-19. The chain couples TRBV4-2 to TRBJ2-7, with 11 bases in between that match TRBD2. Material: peripheral blood. The nucleotide sequence is TGTGCCAGCAGCCAGGAAACAGTAGCGGGAGGGAGAAACGAGCAGTACTTC. The translation is CASSQETVAGGRNEQYF.